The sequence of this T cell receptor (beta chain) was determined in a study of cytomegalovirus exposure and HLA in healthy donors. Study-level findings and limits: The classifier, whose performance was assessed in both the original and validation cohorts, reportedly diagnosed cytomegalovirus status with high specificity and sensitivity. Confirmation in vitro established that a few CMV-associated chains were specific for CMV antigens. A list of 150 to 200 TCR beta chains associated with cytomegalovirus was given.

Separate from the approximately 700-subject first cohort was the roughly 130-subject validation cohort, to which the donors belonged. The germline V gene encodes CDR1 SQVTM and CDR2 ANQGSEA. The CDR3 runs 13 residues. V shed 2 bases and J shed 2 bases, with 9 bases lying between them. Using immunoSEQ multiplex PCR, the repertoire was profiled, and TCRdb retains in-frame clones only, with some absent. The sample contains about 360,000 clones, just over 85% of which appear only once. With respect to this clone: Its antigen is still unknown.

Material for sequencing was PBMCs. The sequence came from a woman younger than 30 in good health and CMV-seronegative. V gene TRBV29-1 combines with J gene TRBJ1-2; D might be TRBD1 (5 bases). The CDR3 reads CSVELQGNYGYTF. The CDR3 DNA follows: TGCAGCGTTGAACTCCAGGGAAACTATGGCTACACCTTC.